A few counts support the clone carrying this T cell receptor beta chain. The antigen remains undetermined. Each TCR cDNA molecule carried a unique molecular identifier. In TCRdb, the 5' RACE reads were re-called with MiXCR into one record per CDR3 protein. The table lists approximately 7,000 distinct CDR3 sequences, roughly a tenth of them singletons, with under 12% in the top ten. The data were obtained in a study of spatial heterogeneity in lung cancer. Overall study: The study consistently detected more beta-chain than alpha-chain sequences.

Study-level results: It was estimated that coverage of tumor T cells reached about 7% for alpha chains and around 14% for beta chains. The study found that expanded intratumoral alpha and beta TCR counts tracked tumor mutation counts.

Germline assignment: CDR1 MNHEY and CDR2 SVGEGT. Trimming cost V 2 bases and J 0 bases, with 14 bases left between them. The CDR3 totals 17 residues. Noted time point: sample taken at primary tumor resection. The TCR sequence derives from a female donor with early-stage non-small cell lung cancer. The sequencing used lung tumor tissue, collected at surgery. This chain uses TRBV6-2 or TRBV6-3 with TRBJ1-5; tentatively, D is TRBD1 (5 bases). CDR3 nucleotides: TGTGCCAGCAGTTACGGCCGGCAGGGTGGTAGCAATCAGCCCCAGCATTTT. Amino acids: CASSYGRQGGSNQPQHF.